This TCR beta chain comes out of a study of cytomegalovirus exposure and HLA in healthy donors. Study conclusions and caveats: Several of the most significant clusters were apparently associated with common viral pathogens in a later analysis. Diagnosis of cytomegalovirus status made by the classifier reportedly showed high specificity and sensitivity.

Amplification used 60 Vbeta primers and 13 Jbeta primers. Produced via immunoSEQ multiplex PCR; TCRdb's table is partial and in-frame only. This sample has hundreds of thousands of clones, with 60% to 80% found just once. For this clone: The antigen remains undetermined.

There are 15 residues in the CDR3. V dropped 4 bases and J dropped 1 base, with 11 bases sitting between them. In germline, CDR1 is SGDLS, CDR2 YYNGEE. Donors likely had unrecorded immune exposures despite being nominally healthy when sampled. The sequenced sample consisted of PBMCs. This receptor was obtained from a male donor in good health and CMV-seronegative. This sequence joins TRBV9 and TRBJ1-4; D not resolved. The CDR3 spells CASSPYLGTNEKLFF. In nucleotides, the CDR3 is TGTGCCAGCAGCCCCTACCTCGGAACTAATGAAAAACTGTTTTTT.